This passage covers 8 T cell receptor beta chains from one sample sequenced in a study of tumor-infiltrating lymphocytes in primary liver carcinoma. The study co-extracted DNA and RNA from around 20-30 mg of unsorted bulk tissue. With a constant-region primer, TCR beta cDNA was made from around 530 ng of total RNA. Construction of TCR beta libraries relied on three successive nested multiplex PCR rounds employing slightly modified ARM-PCR. The two initial PCR rounds, roughly 9 cycles each, used TRBV1-TRBV30 forward and C-beta reverse primers. TCRdb re-called the multiplex PCR reads with MiXCR, one entry per CDR3 protein. The sample lists 45,000 to 55,000 distinct CDR3 sequences, over 65% occurring once. The specimen was liver tumor tissue from sampling region 2. Subset reported: tumor region T2, inferior pole. The receptors shown here come from a man between 35 and 55 years old with primary liver carcinoma and hepatitis B virus infection.

On this clonotype: The conserved phenylalanine or tryptophan is not found at the CDR3 terminus, so this likely reflects a read error. V usage is TRBV11-2 and J usage is TRBJ2-3; maybe TRBD2 (5 bases). The CDR3 is made up of 16 amino acids. Looked up from germline, CDR1 is SGHAT and CDR2 is FQNNGV. CDR3 DNA: TGTGACAGCGGCCCCCCGACTAACGGCAGCACAGATACGCAGTATTCT. Its translation is CDSGPPTNGSTDTQYS.

The chain employs TRBV6-1 and TRBJ2-7; D unclear. This CDR3 comprises 12 residues. Germline CDR1 is MNHNS and CDR2 is SASEGT. Deletions cut 6 bases from V and 3 bases from J, with 9 bases between. The CDR3 spells CASSSLFYEQYF. Written as DNA, the CDR3 is TGTGCCAGCAGCAGCCTATTCTACGAGCAGTACTTC.

The V and J genes are TRBV13 and TRBJ2-7, with D uncertain. The CDR3 spans 16 residues. Germline V gene data show CDR1 as PRHDT and CDR2 as FYEKMQ (reference sequence). The V and J ends lost 5 bases and 7 bases respectively, with 24 bases between them. The CDR3 DNA sequence: TGTGCCAGCAGCCGAGCTCACCGGATGGGCTCTTATGAGCAGTACTTC. Translated, it gives CASSRAHRMGSYEQYF.

As concerns this clonotype: Sequence at one end of the junction differs from germline and may be a read error. DNA of the CDR3: TGTGCCAGCACCCCAGAGTCAGGGGCCTACGAGCTGTACTTC. Translating gives CASTPESGAYELYF. The chain links TRBV6-5 to TRBJ2-7; tentatively, D is TRBD1 (6 bases). From germline, CDR1 is MNHEY and CDR2 SVGAGI. The CDR3 runs to 14 residues.

The table lists this clonotype with a few counts. A much larger clone sits a single nucleotide away, making a read error possible. CDR3 DNA: TGTACCAGCAGCTTGACTCTAGCGGGAGGAAATGAGCAGTTCTTC. Its protein is CTSSLTLAGGNEQFF. The rearrangement links TRBV5-6 to TRBJ2-1; 11 bases line up with TRBD2. The length of the CDR3 is 15 residues. Germline values: CDR1 SGHDT, CDR2 YYEEEE.

A remark on this clonotype: The germline gene is not matched at one end of the junction; a read error may be the cause. The CDR3 loop is CAGSFISINTDTQYF. As DNA, the CDR3 is TGTGCCGGCAGCTTTATTTCCATTAACACAGATACGCAGTATTTT. The rearrangement uses TRBV5-8 and TRBJ2-3; unclear D gene. Per the germline V gene, CDR1 is SGHTS and CDR2 is YDEGEE. CDR3 length: 15 amino acids.

With regard to this clonotype: One end of the junction fails to match germline, which may point to a read error. This chain links TRBV4-1 with TRBJ2-1; TRBD2 aligns across 9 bases. The germline gives CDR1 MGHRA, CDR2 YSYEKL. This CDR3 contains 17 residues. The CDR3 is CASSHPRLAGSYNEQFF. The CDR3 bases are TGTGCCAGCAGCCACCCCAGGCTAGCGGGATCCTACAATGAGCAGTTCTTC.

About this clonotype: A read error is likely, as this CDR3 ends without the conserved phenylalanine or tryptophan. The J gene is TRBJ2-7, the V gene TRBV13; the D is unclear. V gave up 2 bases and J gave up 7 bases, with 6 bases separating them. The CDR3 runs to 11 residues. Germline-derived CDR1 and CDR2 are PRHDT and FYEKMQ (reference sequence). Here the CDR3 DNA reads TGTGCCAGCAGCTTACGGGTGGAGCAGTACTAC. Translated, it gives CASSLRVEQYY.